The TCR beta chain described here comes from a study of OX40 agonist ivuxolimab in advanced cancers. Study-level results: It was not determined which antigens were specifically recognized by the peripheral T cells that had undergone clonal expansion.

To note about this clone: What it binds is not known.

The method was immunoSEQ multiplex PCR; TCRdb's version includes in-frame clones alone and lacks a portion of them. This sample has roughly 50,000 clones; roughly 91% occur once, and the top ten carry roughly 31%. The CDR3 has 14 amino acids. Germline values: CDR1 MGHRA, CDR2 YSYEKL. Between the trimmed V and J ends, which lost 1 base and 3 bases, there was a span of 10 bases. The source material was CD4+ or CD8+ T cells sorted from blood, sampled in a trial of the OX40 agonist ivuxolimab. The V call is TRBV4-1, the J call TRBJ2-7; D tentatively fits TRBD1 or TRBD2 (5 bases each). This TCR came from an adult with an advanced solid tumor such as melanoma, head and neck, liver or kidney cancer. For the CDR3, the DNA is TGCGCCAGCAGCCAAGTAGGGGACGGCTACGAGCAGTACTTC. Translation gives CASSQVGDGYEQYF.